The 3 T cell receptor beta chains below come from one sample, sequenced in a study of T cell responses to AZD1222 COVID-19 vaccine. Clones were read by immunoSEQ multiplex PCR, and TCRdb kept only the in-frame ones, dropping some. Found here are 130,000 or so clones, more than 80% of them singletons; the top ten hold about 3%. The material was peripheral blood, obtained on day 0 of AZD1222 vaccination. These receptors all come from an adult in good health.

This clone was recorded only once. J is TRBJ2-4 and V is TRBV18; tentatively, D is TRBD1 (6 bases). Germline CDR1 and CDR2: KGHSH and LQKENI. V dropped 0 bases and J dropped 2 bases, with 14 bases sitting between them. The CDR3 contains 17 residues. CDR3: CASSPPGQPLTKNIQYF. The CDR3 nucleotides read TGTGCCAGCTCACCACCCGGACAGCCTTTAACCAAAAACATTCAGTACTTC.

The rearrangement uses TRBV7-2 and TRBJ2-4, with no clear D. This CDR3 contains 13 residues. Germline values: CDR1 SGHTA, CDR2 FQGNSA. Trimming removed 5 bases from V and 5 bases from J, with 10 bases in between. The CDR3 reads CASSAYVENIQYF. The CDR3 DNA is TGTGCCAGCAGCGCCTATGTGGAAAACATTCAGTACTTC.

The chain links TRBV7-8 to TRBJ2-7, with 8 bases aligning to TRBD2. Germline-derived CDR1 and CDR2 are SGHVS and FQNEAQ. The CDR3 loop spans 14 amino acids. The trim removed 5 bases at V and 6 bases at J, leaving 9 bases unmatched. CDR3 DNA sequence: TGTGCCAGCAGCACAACGGGAGGGCCCATCGAGCAGTACTTC. This encodes CASSTTGGPIEQYF.